The 14 T cell receptor beta chains reported below all come from one sample, sequenced in a study of molecular identifiers for immune sequencing clone quantification. TCRdb processed the PCR reads anew with MiXCR; each CDR3 protein has one entry. The sample holds some 650,000 distinct CDR3 sequences, around 20% seen once. The sequenced sample was naive CD8+ T cells from blood, with Jurkat cell RNA spiked in. Subset in this sample: FACS-sorted CD8+CD4-CCR7+CD45RA+ naive T cells. These receptor sequences come from a human donor in good health. Some libraries in this study had Jurkat cell RNA spiked in.

This clonotype was found many times. The chain links TRBV9 to TRBJ1-1; D call uncertain. CDR3 size: 14 residues. Germline V gene data show CDR1 as SGDLS and CDR2 as YYNGEE. V was trimmed by 3 bases and J by 0 bases, leaving 9 bases between them. CDR3 loop: CASSDSTMNTEAFF. CDR3 DNA sequence: TGTGCCAGCAGCGACAGTACCATGAACACTGAAGCTTTCTTT.

This clonotype was found many times. The chain couples TRBV6-2 or TRBV6-3 to TRBJ1-3; 7 bases are shared with TRBD1. Trimming cost V 8 bases and J 0 bases; bases outside gene matches: 13. Germline CDR1 and CDR2: MNHEY and SVGEGT. The CDR3 has 17 amino acids. The CDR3 DNA reads as TGTGCCAGCTTGACGAGTGACTGGGACAGCTCTGGAAACACCATATATTTT. It encodes CASLTSDWDSSGNTIYF.

This clonotype occurred many times. V usage is TRBV27 and J usage is TRBJ2-5; the match to TRBD1 covers 9 bases. This CDR3 has 14 residues. In germline, CDR1 is MNHEY, CDR2 SMNVEV (reference sequence). V trimming: 2 bases; J trimming: 5 bases; junction bases outside the gene matches: 3. Here the CDR3 reads CASSLLQGAETQYF. As DNA, the CDR3 is TGTGCCAGCAGTTTACTACAGGGGGCGGAGACCCAGTACTTC.

The chain couples TRBV28 to TRBJ2-5, with D possibly being TRBD1 (5 bases). V was pared by 3 bases and J by 4 bases, with 12 bases between. The CDR3 length is 14 residues. Per germline, CDR1 MDHEN and CDR2 SYDVKM. This CDR3 is CASSFRAGRETQYF. The CDR3 nucleotides are TGTGCCAGCAGTTTCAGAGCAGGGCGAGAGACCCAGTACTTC.

This clonotype was detected only a few times. The CDR3, as DNA: TGTGCCAGCAGTGAACGCAGCTTTTATCAGCCCCAGCATTTT. It codes for CASSERSFYQPQHF. The V call is TRBV2, the J call TRBJ1-5, with D unresolved. There are 14 residues in the CDR3. The V end was cut by 2 bases, the J end by 5 bases, with 10 bases between. CDR1 SNHLY and CDR2 FYNNEI come from the germline V gene.

This clonotype showed up many times. The genes are TRBV28 and TRBJ1-5; D remains ambiguous. Germline V gives CDR1 MDHEN, CDR2 SYDVKM. V was cut by 4 bases and J by 2 bases, with 9 bases left in between. This CDR3 contains 14 residues. This CDR3 reads CASSSSMGNQPQHF. The CDR3 DNA sequence: TGTGCCAGCAGTTCGTCGATGGGCAATCAGCCCCAGCATTTT. The full variable domain, its missing parts supplied by reference TRBV28 and TRBJ1-5, is DVKVTQSSRYLVKRTGEKVFLECVQDMDHENMFWYRQDPGLGLRLIYFSYDVKMKEKGDIPEGYSVSREKKERFSLILESASTNQTSMYLCASSSSMGNQPQHFGDGTRLSIL.

At least ten counts were recorded for this clonotype. This rearrangement joins TRBV7-9 to TRBJ2-5; unclear D gene. V lost 5 bases, J lost 0 bases, and 10 bases lay in between. The CDR3 has 14 residues. Germline CDR1 is SEHNR and CDR2 is FQNEAQ (reference sequence). The CDR3 DNA reads as TGTGCCAGCAGCCGTTACATTTACCAAGAGACCCAGTACTTC. This encodes CASSRYIYQETQYF.

There are many counts of this clonotype. The genes are TRBV28 and TRBJ1-1; D is possibly TRBD1 (6 bases). Germline CDR1 is MDHEN and CDR2 is SYDVKM. The CDR3 totals 13 residues. The ends were cut back, 3 bases at V and 4 bases at J, with 9 bases in the middle. Here the CDR3 DNA reads TGTGCCAGCAGTTTCAGGGGACCCACTGAAGCTTTCTTT. This sequence encodes CASSFRGPTEAFF.

The sample holds a few counts of this clonotype. The genes are TRBV7-2 and TRBJ1-1, with 8 nucleotides matching TRBD1. The CDR3 contains 14 residues. The germline V gene has CDR1 SGHTA and CDR2 FQGNSA. Trimming cost V 5 bases and J 4 bases; bases outside gene matches: 6. DNA of the CDR3: TGTGCCAGCAGCGATGGGGACAGGTCCACTGAAGCTTTCTTT. This codes for CASSDGDRSTEAFF.

This clonotype was counted ten times or more. CDR3 nucleotides: TGCAGCGTTGAAGGCGCAGGGGGCTATGGCTACACCTTC. This gives the protein CSVEGAGGYGYTF. The chain combines TRBV29-1 with TRBJ1-2; TRBD1 matches at 7 bases. The CDR3 extends over 13 amino acids. The V gene end was trimmed by 1 base and the J gene end by 4 bases; junction bases not matched to a gene: 3. Germline V CDR1 and CDR2: SQVTM, ANQGSEA.

Remarks on this clonotype: Being one base from a much bigger clone, this may be a read error. In this CDR3 the conserved last residue, phenylalanine or tryptophan, is missing, so a read error is likely. CDR3 DNA: TGCAGTGCTATCCGGGACAGGGGTAAAAGAGTCTCCTACGAGCAGTACCTC. Translated, it gives CSAIRDRGKRVSYEQYL. The chain is built from TRBV20-1 and TRBJ2-7; 10 nucleotides line up with TRBD1. The CDR3 covers 17 residues. Germline V gene sequence: CDR1 DFQATT, CDR2 SNEGSKA (reference sequence). J was trimmed by 0 bases and V by 4 bases; bases with no gene match: 12.

Details on this clonotype: It may be a read error: a sequence one base away is much more abundant. The chain employs TRBV5-1 and TRBJ2-7; 11 nucleotides match TRBD2. The length of the CDR3 is 15 residues. Germline V gene data show CDR1 as SGHRS and CDR2 as YFSETQ. CDR3 coding DNA: TGCGCCAGCAGCTTATTTAGCGGGGGGGCTGAAGAGCAGTGCTTC. It is translated as CASSLFSGGAEEQCF.

The chain couples TRBV11-2 to TRBJ2-7, with D unclear. Germline V gene data show CDR1 as SGHAT and CDR2 as FQNNGV. V lost 7 bases and J lost 1, with 11 bases in between. This CDR3 spans 13 amino acids. CDR3 nucleotide sequence: TGTGCCAGCAACTTGGGAAGGTCCTACGAGCAGTACTTC. Its protein product is CASNLGRSYEQYF.

The table lists this clonotype with many counts. The rearrangement links TRBV5-6 to TRBJ1-6, with a possible D match to TRBD1 (5 bases). The CDR3 spans 16 residues. Between the trimmed V and J ends, which lost 4 bases and 9 bases, there was a span of 20 bases. Germline CDR1 reads SGHDT; CDR2 reads YYEEEE. The chain's CDR3 is CASSRDRYGFGSPLHF. The CDR3 DNA reads TGTGCCAGCAGCCGCGACAGATATGGGTTTGGTTCACCCCTCCACTTT.